Presented here are 21 T cell receptor beta chains from one specimen sequenced in a study of CD8 T cells in Susac syndrome. Random hexamers were used to reverse transcribe about 0.5 to 1 ug of RNA. TCRdb redid the calling of the immunoSEQ multiplex PCR reads with MiXCR, one entry per CDR3 protein. Here the sample spans under 200,000 distinct CDR3 sequences, 95% to 97% being singletons. Sequencing was done on a sample of CD4+ T cells from PBMCs. Receptor source: a human donor with Susac syndrome.

The CDR3 reads CASSESHFFNEQFF. CDR3 DNA: TGTGCCAGCAGTGAGTCCCATTTCTTCAATGAGCAGTTCTTC. The chain employs TRBV25-1 and TRBJ2-1; D unresolved. The CDR3 is 14 residues long. Germline V gives CDR1 MGHDK, CDR2 SYGVNS. Trimming shortened V by 3 bases and J by 6 bases, and 12 bases separated the two germline ends.

The chain links TRBV20-1 to TRBJ2-5, with TRBD1 matching 7 bases. CDR1 is DFQATT, CDR2 SNEGSKA, per germline (reference sequence). V lost 3 bases and J lost 2; bases outside the gene matches: 6. This CDR3 is built from 14 residues. CDR3 in DNA: TGCAGTGCTAGGAGGGGGCGAGGACAAGAGACCCAGTACTTC. It is translated as CSARRGRGQETQYF.

V usage is TRBV29-1 and J usage is TRBJ2-1; TRBD2 agrees at 10 bases. The CDR3 is made up of 14 amino acids. Germline V lookup: CDR1 SQVTM, CDR2 ANQGSEA. J lost 6 bases, V lost 4 bases, and 6 bases had no gene match. This chain's CDR3 is CSVGLAGGTNEQFF. In DNA form, the CDR3 reads TGCAGCGTTGGGTTAGCGGGAGGAACCAATGAGCAGTTCTTC.

The V gene is TRBV4-1, the J gene TRBJ1-2; weak D call: TRBD1 (5 bases). V lost 5 bases and J lost 6, with 13 bases in between. The CDR3 covers 13 residues. Germline assignment: CDR1 MGHRA and CDR2 YSYEKL. CDR3 sequence reads: CASSGRLRDGYTF. CDR3 coding DNA: TGCGCCAGCAGCGGGAGGCTCAGGGATGGCTACACCTTC.

The chain is built from TRBV20-1 and TRBJ2-1, with 10 bases that match TRBD2. Germline V gene lookup returns CDR1 DFQATT and CDR2 SNEGSKA (reference sequence). V lost 5 bases and J lost 4; bases outside the gene matches: 5. This CDR3 is built from 14 residues. Written as DNA, the CDR3 is TGCAGTGCTTCCCGACTAGCGGGTTACAATGAGCAGTTCTTC. This gives the protein CSASRLAGYNEQFF.

The chain is built from TRBV5-1 and TRBJ2-1; TRBD1 aligns across 9 bases. With V trimmed by 5 bases and J by 7 bases, 10 bases remained unmatched. Germline V gene lookup returns CDR1 SGHRS and CDR2 YFSETQ. CDR3 length equals 15 residues. The CDR3 coding sequence is TGCGCCAGCAGGACTAGACAGGGGGATAGGAATGAGCAGTTCTTC. It specifies CASRTRQGDRNEQFF.

CDR3 in amino acids: CASSRGASGETQYF. The CDR3 coding sequence is TGTGCCAGCAGCCGAGGGGCTAGCGGAGAGACCCAGTACTTC. The chain joins TRBV11-1 to TRBJ2-5, with 7 bases aligning to TRBD2. This CDR3 comprises 14 residues. The germline gives CDR1 SGHAT, CDR2 FQDESV (reference sequence). With V trimmed by 5 bases and J by 4 bases, 7 bases remained unmatched.

In DNA, the CDR3 is TGCAGTGCTGATACTAGCACAGATACGCAGTATTTT. This sequence encodes CSADTSTDTQYF. This chain joins TRBV20-1 and TRBJ2-3; no reliable D call. The CDR3 runs 12 residues. The V and J ends lost 5 bases and 0 bases respectively, with 6 bases between them. Germline CDR1 DFQATT, CDR2 SNEGSKA (reference sequence).

The chain combines TRBV5-1 with TRBJ2-5, with 8 bases fitting TRBD2. From germline, CDR1 is SGHRS and CDR2 YFSETQ. The CDR3 sequence is 16 residues long. Trimming at V came to 4 bases and at J to 10 bases, leaving 18 bases not matched to a gene. CDR3 DNA sequence: TGCGCCAGCAGCATGAGCGGGGGAAGCCTCACGGGGGGCCAGTACTTC. It yields the protein CASSMSGGSLTGGQYF.

This clonotype came up once. The chain carries TRBV19 and TRBJ1-2, with 7 bases identical to TRBD1. V gave up 6 bases and J gave up 8 bases; unmatched junction bases: 3. The germline V gene has CDR1 LNHDA and CDR2 SQIVND (reference sequence). The CDR3 length is 11 residues. For the CDR3, the DNA is TGTGCCAGTAGCACAGGGGTGGGCTACACCTTC. Amino acid sequence: CASSTGVGYTF.

The V and J genes are TRBV7-2 and TRBJ2-3; D is perhaps TRBD2 (5 bases). V lost 4 bases to trimming and J lost 5 bases, with 10 bases between them. The CDR3 length is 13 residues. CDR1 is SGHTA, CDR2 FQGNSA, per germline. CDR3: CASSSPGGDTQYF. In DNA, the CDR3 is TGTGCCAGCAGCTCGCCCGGAGGAGATACGCAGTATTTT.

The V and J genes are TRBV9 and TRBJ2-3; no clear D gene. The germline CDR1 and CDR2 sequences are SGDLS and YYNGEE. This CDR3 is built from 12 residues. With 4 bases removed from V and 6 bases from J, the gap between germline ends came to 9 bases. This CDR3 is CASSPVGDTQYF. CDR3 sequence (DNA): TGTGCCAGCAGCCCTGTCGGTGATACGCAGTATTTT.

V usage is TRBV20-1 and J usage is TRBJ1-1; unclear D gene. The CDR3 contains 11 residues. V was pared by 3 bases and J by 8 bases, with 10 bases between. The V gene's germline CDR1 is DFQATT and CDR2 SNEGSKA (reference sequence). The CDR3 DNA follows: TGCAGTGCTAGCTTGCGAGGGGAAGCTTTCTTT. Translation gives CSASLRGEAFF.

This sequence joins TRBV18 and TRBJ2-5; D may be TRBD1 or TRBD2 (5 bases each). The CDR3 loop spans 13 amino acids. The germline V gene has CDR1 KGHSH and CDR2 LQKENI. V was trimmed by 3 bases and J by 4 bases, leaving 9 bases between them. In nucleotides, the CDR3 is TGTGCCAGCTCACCGGGGGAAGGAGAGACCCAGTACTTC. Its protein is CASSPGEGETQYF.

Only a few counts were recorded for this clonotype. This chain connects TRBV12-3 or TRBV12-4 to TRBJ2-7; 13 nucleotides align to TRBD2. Losses at the gene ends were 3 bases for V and 2 bases for J; bases not matched to a gene: 1. The CDR3 is 15 residues long. CDR3 coding DNA: TGTGCCAGCAGTTTGGGGACTAGCGGGACCTACGAGCAGTACTTC. Encoded protein: CASSLGTSGTYEQYF.

CDR3 nucleotides: TGTGCCAGCAGCGCAGGACTTAGCACAGATACGCAGTATTTT. Protein product: CASSAGLSTDTQYF. V usage is TRBV7-9 and J usage is TRBJ2-3, with D possibly TRBD2 on 5 matching bases. The germline V gene encodes CDR1 SEHNR and CDR2 FQNEAQ (reference sequence). The CDR3 consists of 14 residues. V was trimmed by 5 bases and J by 0 bases, leaving 9 bases between them.

V is TRBV7-2 and J is TRBJ1-1, with D possibly TRBD1 on 6 matching bases. V was clipped by 2 bases and J by 6 bases, with 16 bases between them. Germline V lookup: CDR1 SGHTA, CDR2 FQGNSA. The length of the CDR3 is 15 residues. CDR3 nucleotides: TGTGCCAGCAGCTTACTCACCCAGGGGATGTCTGAAGCTTTCTTT. Translated: CASSLLTQGMSEAFF.

The chain uses TRBV20-1 and TRBJ2-7; TRBD2 matches at 7 bases. Losses at the gene ends were 0 bases for V and 0 bases for J; bases not matched to a gene: 8. This CDR3 spans 16 amino acids. Looked up from germline, CDR1 is DFQATT and CDR2 is SNEGSKA (reference sequence). This chain's CDR3 is CSARDPAGQISYEQYF. The CDR3 DNA sequence: TGCAGTGCTAGAGATCCAGCGGGGCAAATCTCCTACGAGCAGTACTTC.

The gene calls are TRBV27 and TRBJ2-5, with D uncertain. This CDR3 has 12 amino acids. CDR1 and CDR2 from the germline V gene are MNHEY and SMNVEV (reference sequence). Trimming stripped 8 bases from V and 5 bases from J, with 12 bases between. The CDR3 sequence is CASGVRRETQYF. CDR3 nucleotide sequence: TGTGCCAGCGGGGTCAGGCGGGAGACCCAGTACTTC.

This clonotype was seen only once. V is TRBV19 and J is TRBJ1-5, with TRBD1 as a possible D gene (5 bases). The V gene lost 3 bases and the J gene lost 2 bases, with 14 bases spanning the gap. Germline V lookup: CDR1 LNHDA, CDR2 SQIVND (reference sequence). CDR3 length: 16 amino acids. This chain's CDR3 is CASSIVEGAGNQPQHF. The CDR3 nucleotides read TGTGCCAGTAGTATCGTGGAAGGGGCCGGCAATCAGCCCCAGCATTTT. Full variable domain (missing parts from reference TRBV19 and TRBJ1-5): DGGITQSPKYLFRKEGQNVTLSCEQNLNHDAMYWYRQDPGQGLRLIYYSQIVNDFQKGDIAEGYSVSREKKESFPLTVTSAQKNPTAFYLCASSIVEGAGNQPQHFGDGTRLSIL.

This rearrangement joins TRBV7-2 to TRBJ2-5; no firm D call. Trimming took off 7 bases at V and 4 bases at J, with 7 bases between the two ends. Germline-derived CDR1 and CDR2 are SGHTA and FQGNSA. CDR3 length equals 11 residues. The CDR3 sequence is CASTSGETQYF. The CDR3 bases are TGTGCCAGCACCTCCGGAGAGACCCAGTACTTC.